Listed here are 19 T cell receptor beta chains from one sample, sequenced in a study of cytotoxic CD8 clonotypes in ibrutinib-treated CLL. Clones were read by immunoSEQ multiplex PCR, and TCRdb kept only the in-frame ones, dropping some. Found here are about 130,000 clones, 70% to 90% of them singletons; the top ten hold over 2%. Sequencing was performed on PBMCs, taken after 24 months of ibrutinib treatment. These receptors were obtained from a human donor with chronic lymphocytic leukemia.

The CDR3 protein is CASSAGRAKGYEQYF. CDR3 DNA sequence: TGTGCCAGCAGCGCTGGCCGGGCCAAGGGCTACGAGCAGTACTTC. This rearrangement joins TRBV9 to TRBJ2-7; D remains ambiguous. The V end lost 3 bases, the J end lost 3 bases, and 16 bases lay between the germline ends. Germline CDR1 reads SGDLS; CDR2 reads YYNGEE. This CDR3 is 15 amino acids long.

The CDR3 DNA sequence: TGTGCCAGCAGTCGAGCAGGGGGAAATGAAAAACTGTTTTTT. It is translated as CASSRAGGNEKLFF. The V call is TRBV6-5, the J call TRBJ1-4; 7 bases map to TRBD1. The CDR3 is 14 residues long. V dropped 5 bases and J dropped 5; count of bases not matched to a gene: 5. CDR1 is MNHEY, CDR2 SVGAGI, per germline.

The V call is TRBV11-1, the J call TRBJ2-7; tentatively, D is TRBD2 (6 bases). Germline-derived CDR1 and CDR2 are SGHAT and FQDESV (reference sequence). The CDR3 runs to 13 residues. The V gene lost 1 base and the J gene lost 6 bases, with 10 bases spanning the gap. DNA of the CDR3: TGTGCCAGCAGCTTAGGGGGAGGTACCGAGCAGTACTTC. Its translation: CASSLGGGTEQYF.

This clone has a handful of counts. The rearrangement uses TRBV21-1 and TRBJ1-6. TRBV21-1 represents a pseudogene. The CDR3 runs 17 residues. This CDR3 reads CASTTHGSRRYNSPLHF. The CDR3 DNA is TGTGCCAGCACCACCCACGGGAGCAGGAGGTATAATTCACCCCTCCACTTT.

A note on this clone: The sample has other DNA sequences that encode this CDR3 too. J is TRBJ1-1 and V is TRBV6-1, with a tentative D call TRBD1 (6 bases). Germline CDR1 is MNHNS and CDR2 is SASEGT. The length of the CDR3 is 13 residues. V dropped 6 bases and J dropped 2 bases, with 10 bases sitting between them. CDR3 sequence: CASRTGANTEAFF. As DNA, the CDR3 is TGTGCCAGCAGGACGGGGGCCAACACTGAAGCTTTCTTT.

The chain couples TRBV5-1 to TRBJ1-4; the D is unclear. CDR1 is SGHRS, CDR2 YFSETQ, per germline. The CDR3 length is 11 residues. Trimming took off 0 bases at V and 8 bases at J, with 2 bases between the two ends. Here the CDR3 reads CASSLEEKLFF. The DNA for the CDR3 is TGCGCCAGCAGCTTGGAGGAAAAACTGTTTTTT.

This clone has only one observation. The V call is TRBV11-3, the J call TRBJ2-7; TRBD1 matches at 7 bases. Per the germline V gene, CDR1 is SGHNT and CDR2 is YENEEA. V was clipped by 5 bases and J by 3 bases; unmatched bases: 4. This CDR3 region has 13 residues. The CDR3 reads CASSDRAGYEQYF. Written as DNA, the CDR3 is TGTGCCAGCAGCGACAGGGCCGGCTACGAGCAGTACTTC.

CDR3 nucleotide sequence: TGTGCCAGCAGCCCGATTGAGGGGCCCGGGACAGATACGCAGTATTTT. It codes for CASSPIEGPGTDTQYF. The genes are TRBV4-2 and TRBJ2-3; D is possibly TRBD1 or TRBD2 (5 bases each). V shed 4 bases and J shed 3 bases, with 17 bases lying between them. Germline values: CDR1 LGHNA, CDR2 YNFKEQ. This CDR3 has 16 residues.

This clone was seen once. The chain couples TRBV18 to TRBJ2-7; 8 bases map to TRBD1. V lost 1 base and J lost 7; bases outside the gene matches: 9. This CDR3 contains 15 residues. Germline V CDR1 and CDR2: KGHSH, LQKENI. The DNA of the CDR3 is TGTGCCAGCTCACCACAAGGCAGGGGGCAGGGGGAGCAGTACTTC. This codes for CASSPQGRGQGEQYF.

The chain joins TRBV13 to TRBJ2-1; the match to TRBD2 covers 13 bases. The trim removed 2 bases at V and 9 bases at J, leaving 13 bases unmatched. Germline assignment: CDR1 PRHDT and CDR2 FYEKMQ (reference sequence). This CDR3 spans 18 amino acids. The CDR3 reads CASSLIPGTSGITGEQFF. The DNA for the CDR3 is TGTGCCAGCAGCTTAATACCGGGGACTAGCGGGATTACGGGTGAGCAGTTCTTC.

This sequence joins TRBV2 and TRBJ1-2; perhaps TRBD1 as D (5 bases). The CDR3 contains 19 residues. Trimming removed 4 bases at V and 2 bases at J, with 26 bases between. The germline gives CDR1 SNHLY, CDR2 FYNNEI. DNA of the CDR3: TGTGCCAGCAGTGCCCCAACCGGGGGTAGCAGGGAAAGAAACTATGGCTACACCTTC. Translating gives CASSAPTGGSRERNYGYTF.

The V call is TRBV19, the J call TRBJ1-5; D is perhaps TRBD1 (6 bases). CDR3 length equals 18 residues. The ends were cut back, 5 bases at V and 7 bases at J, with 27 bases in the middle. Germline CDR1 LNHDA, CDR2 SQIVND (reference sequence). CDR3 nucleotides: TGTGCCAGTAGTTCCACCGGACAGACCCTAAGAGCTGAACAGCCCCAGCATTTT. Translation: CASSSTGQTLRAEQPQHF.

The chain uses TRBV2 and TRBJ2-7; 8 nucleotides agree with TRBD2. CDR3 size: 16 residues. V dropped 5 bases and J dropped 6; count of bases not matched to a gene: 15. The V gene's germline CDR1 is SNHLY and CDR2 FYNNEI. CDR3 bases: TGTGCCAGCAGTATCCTCGGGGTAGCGGGAACGGCCGAGCAGTACTTC. Amino acid sequence: CASSILGVAGTAEQYF.

The chain combines TRBV10-1 with TRBJ2-7; 9 positions agree with TRBD2. The V and J ends lost 6 bases and 2 bases, in that order; junction bases with no gene match: 8. There are 15 residues in the CDR3. Germline V gives CDR1 WNHNN, CDR2 SYGVQD (reference sequence). This CDR3 reads CASRIAGVAPYEQYF. In DNA, the CDR3 is TGCGCCAGCAGGATAGCGGGAGTAGCGCCCTACGAGCAGTACTTC.

The genes are TRBV5-4 and TRBJ2-4, with D uncertain. This CDR3 has 13 amino acids. From germline, CDR1 is SGHNT and CDR2 YYREEE (reference sequence). The V end was cut by 1 base, the J end by 5 bases, with 7 bases between. The CDR3: CASSLTAENIQYF. The CDR3 DNA is TGTGCCAGCAGCTTGACTGCGGAAAACATTCAGTACTTC.

This clone was detected only once. The genes are TRBV14 and TRBJ2-7, with D perhaps TRBD2 (5 bases). The length of the CDR3 is 14 residues. V lost 6 bases, J lost 7 bases, and 19 bases lay in between. CDR1 and CDR2 from the germline V gene are SGHDN and FVKESK. CDR3: CASSPTRYTPEQYF. CDR3 nucleotides: TGTGCCAGCAGTCCAACTAGATACACCCCAGAGCAGTACTTC.

This clone has a handful of counts. This chain links TRBV7-2 with TRBJ1-2; D gene ambiguous. CDR1 and CDR2 (germline): SGHTA, FQGNSA. CDR3 length: 13 residues. V lost 3 bases and J 8 bases, leaving 13 bases between the germline ends. The CDR3 loop is CASSLEPHGGYTF. The DNA of the CDR3 is TGTGCCAGCAGCTTGGAACCGCATGGGGGCTACACCTTC.

This clone was observed a few times. The chain combines TRBV9 with TRBJ1-1; tentative D call: TRBD1 (6 bases). V gave up 4 bases and J gave up 2 bases, with 9 bases separating them. In germline, CDR1 is SGDLS, CDR2 YYNGEE. This CDR3 contains 13 residues. In DNA, the CDR3 is TGTGCCAGCAGCCCCGGGGGCAACACTGAAGCTTTCTTT. Its translation: CASSPGGNTEAFF.

This rearrangement joins TRBV28 to TRBJ2-7, with D tentatively TRBD1 (5 bases). The CDR3 extends over 18 amino acids. Per the germline V gene, CDR1 is MDHEN and CDR2 is SYDVKM. V lost 5 bases and J lost 2, with 25 bases in between. DNA of the CDR3: TGTGCCAGCAGTCCCTGGGGCAGGAGTCAACCTAGGGCCTACGAGCAGTACTTC. It specifies CASSPWGRSQPRAYEQYF.